The T cell receptor (beta chain) under discussion was sequenced for a study of a mutant IDH1 vaccine in newly diagnosed glioma. Study background: Patients received eight vaccinations in weeks 1, 3, 5, 7, 11, 15, 19, 23. Patients began vaccination 4-6 weeks after radiotherapy alone, or with temozolomide cycles. Patients got radiotherapy, temozolomide, or both beforehand, and most got both.

This table comes from immunoSEQ multiplex PCR, and its TCRdb copy is limited to in-frame clones, with some not included. The table lists around 57,000 clones, around 89% of them singletons. Concerning this clone itself: Its antigen remains unidentified.

Stated time point: week 11, during vaccination. Each dose delivered 300 ug of mutant IDH1 20-mer peptide subcutaneously with imiquimod. The astrocytomas were IDH1-mutant, ATRX-negative, and WHO grade 3 or 4. Trimming removed 2 bases from V and 3 bases from J, with 10 bases in between. This CDR3 comprises 13 residues. Germline V gene sequence: CDR1 GTSNPN, CDR2 SVGIG (reference sequence). Sequencing was performed on PBMCs, taken from a glioma patient whose treatment included an IDH1 peptide vaccine. This chain uses TRBV30 with TRBJ1-1; D uncertain. This TCR was recovered from a man aged 40-50 years with glioma. The DNA of the CDR3 is TGTGCCTGGAGTCACGACGGCTACACTGAAGCTTTCTTT. It yields the protein CAWSHDGYTEAFF. The whole variable domain, filled in from reference TRBV30 and TRBJ1-1, reads SQTIHQWPATLVQPVGSPLSLECTVEGTSNPNLYWYRQAAGRGLQLLFYSVGIGQISSEVPQNLSASRPQDRQFILSSKKLLLSDSGFYLCAWSHDGYTEAFFGQGTRLTVV.